This T cell receptor (beta chain) was observed in a study of blood T cell repertoires in COVID-19. Study-level background: COVID-19 samples collected from the United States, Italy and Spain covered acute and convalescent phases. Sample material is recorded as cDNA or gDNA derived from T cells, B-cell-depleted T cells, or PBMCs.

The authors' processing: Amplifying reference gene primers gave estimates of nucleated cell counts. Sequencing was performed with immunoSEQ multiplex PCR; in TCRdb, only in-frame clones are kept and a portion is missing. The D gene and trimming were derived from the DNA, and the V and J assignments and clone size from that table. The table shows hundreds of thousands of clones, with roughly 86% occurring only once. Points on this clone: A junction boundary mismatches the germline segment, possibly from a read error.

CDR3 length: 13 residues. Source material: peripheral blood. This TCR was sampled from a man aged 18 to 35 with active or convalescent COVID-19. This sequence joins TRBV12-3 or TRBV12-4 and TRBJ2-7; 7 bases are a match to TRBD2. CDR3 sequence: CASSPGGGDELYF. DNA for the CDR3: TGTGCCAGCAGTCCGGGCGGGGGTGACGAGCTGTACTTC.